This entry is about one T cell receptor (beta chain). Original data processing: Cell counts per sample came from amplifying reference gene primers. Assay used: immunoSEQ multiplex PCR; TCRdb lists only in-frame clones, some missing. V, J and clone size derive from that table, while D and trimming were established from the DNA sequence. The table shows 200,000 to 300,000 clones, with roughly 86% occurring only once. These data come from a study of blood T cell repertoires in COVID-19. Study-level information: There were acute and convalescent COVID-19 samples, and they came from the United States, Italy and Spain. PBMCs, B-cell-depleted T cells, or T cells were the source of the cDNA or gDNA that made up the material.

V was trimmed by 4 bases and J by 0 bases, leaving 10 bases between them. CDR1 is LGHNT and CDR2 is FRNRAP in the germline V gene. This CDR3 spans 14 amino acids. This clonotype was sampled from a woman younger than 45 who had recovered from COVID-19. The rearrangement links TRBV12-5 to TRBJ2-7; D gene unclear. The material sequenced was peripheral blood. The CDR3 coding sequence is TGTGCTAGTGGTTCCCTCGGTAGCTCCTACGAGCAGTACTTC. It specifies CASGSLGSSYEQYF.